This is a list of T cell receptor beta chains from one sample in a study of control samples from healthy donors and cancer patients. The method was immunoSEQ multiplex PCR; TCRdb's version includes in-frame clones alone and lacks a portion of them. Among approximately 45,000 clones listed, approximately 89% were seen once. Source material: PBMCs. These receptors originate from a woman aged 40 to 49 with head and neck cancer. The CDR3 runs from the conserved cysteine through the conserved F or W. The order of the fields is J gene, V gene, D gene, clone size, CDR3 protein, CDR3 DNA. A D gene is named only where the DNA matches it firmly. Clone size is not always given. Where it is, it says once, few, many or a class for expanded clones.

J: TRBJ2-7; V: TRBV5-8; D: .; size: .; CDR3: CASSTTRAHPPYEQYF; DNA: TGTGCCAGCAGCACAACTCGGGCCCACCCTCCCTACGAGCAGTACTTC
J: TRBJ1-1; V: TRBV27; D: .; size: .; CDR3: CASSTYRGAGDTEAFF; DNA: TGTGCCAGCAGTACCTACAGAGGGGCGGGAGACACTGAAGCTTTCTTT
J: TRBJ1-5; V: TRBV12-3/TRBV12-4; D: .; size: .; CDR3: CASSRNTNQPQHF; DNA: TGTGCCAGCAGCCGGAACACTAATCAGCCCCAGCATTTT
J: TRBJ2-5; V: TRBV6-1; D: TRBD2; size: .; CDR3: CASSERLAGGQETQYF; DNA: TGTGCCAGCAGTGAAAGACTAGCGGGGGGACAAGAGACCCAGTACTTC
J: TRBJ1-2; V: TRBV15; D: TRBD1; size: .; CDR3: CATSTDRGLRGYTF; DNA: TGTGCCACCAGCACGGACAGGGGGCTGCGTGGCTACACCTTC
J: TRBJ2-2; V: TRBV27; D: TRBD2; size: .; CDR3: CASSLLAGLNTGELFF; DNA: TGTGCCAGCAGTTTGCTAGCGGGACTAAACACCGGGGAGCTGTTTTTT
J: TRBJ2-5; V: TRBV27; D: .; size: .; CDR3: CASRRLADQETQYF; DNA: TGTGCCAGCAGACGATTAGCGGACCAAGAGACCCAGTACTTC
J: TRBJ2-3; V: TRBV27; D: TRBD2; size: .; CDR3: CASQAGGTDTQYF; DNA: TGTGCCAGCCAAGCGGGAGGCACAGATACGCAGTATTTT
J: TRBJ1-4; V: TRBV28; D: .; size: once; CDR3: CASSSPGGVGEKLFF; DNA: TGTGCCAGCAGTTCTCCGGGAGGGGTCGGTGAAAAACTGTTTTTT
J: TRBJ2-1; V: TRBV2; D: .; size: .; CDR3: CASSARIYNEQFF; DNA: TGTGCCAGCAGTGCCCGGATCTACAATGAGCAGTTCTTC
J: TRBJ2-3; V: TRBV7-9; D: TRBD2; size: .; CDR3: CAGQREGYTDTQYF; DNA: TGTGCCGGTCAGCGGGAGGGGTACACAGATACGCAGTATTTT
J: TRBJ2-7; V: TRBV11-3; D: .; size: .; CDR3: CASSLGYSYEQYF; DNA: TGTGCCAGCAGCTTGGGGTATTCCTACGAGCAGTACTTC
J: TRBJ1-1; V: TRBV5-1; D: .; size: once; CDR3: CASSLSQGKNTEAFF; DNA: TGCGCCAGCAGCTTATCCCAGGGGAAGAACACTGAAGCTTTCTTT
J: TRBJ2-1; V: TRBV5-4; D: TRBD1; size: .; CDR3: CASSSGTGDYNEQFF; DNA: TGTGCCAGCAGCTCCGGGACAGGGGATTACAATGAGCAGTTCTTC
J: TRBJ2-3; V: TRBV5-4; D: TRBD2; size: .; CDR3: CASSSRHRLAGGGDTQYF; DNA: TGTGCCAGCAGCTCGCGACATCGACTAGCGGGGGGCGGAGATACGCAGTATTTT
J: TRBJ1-6; V: TRBV6-1; D: .; size: .; CDR3: CASSEEVSSPLHF; DNA: TGTGCCAGCAGTGAAGAAGTGTCTTCACCCCTCCACTTT
J: TRBJ1-3; V: TRBV5-6; D: .; size: .; CDR3: CASSISSGNTIYF; DNA: TGTGCCAGCAGTATTTCCTCTGGAAACACCATATATTTT
J: TRBJ1-2; V: TRBV6-5; D: TRBD1; size: .; CDR3: CASSFDRAYGYTF; DNA: TGTGCCAGCAGCTTCGACAGGGCCTATGGCTACACCTTC
J: TRBJ1-1; V: TRBV11-2; D: TRBD1; size: .; CDR3: CASSLAGTGFTEAFF; DNA: TGTGCCAGCAGCTTAGCTGGGACAGGGTTCACTGAAGCTTTCTTT
J: TRBJ1-1; V: TRBV5-1; D: TRBD1; size: .; CDR3: CASSSFRDRGGTEAFF; DNA: TGCGCCAGCAGCTCGTTCCGGGACAGGGGAGGCACTGAAGCTTTCTTT
J: TRBJ2-1; V: TRBV19; D: TRBD2; size: .; CDR3: CASSITSGRGNEQFF; DNA: TGTGCCAGTAGTATTACTAGCGGGAGGGGCAATGAGCAGTTCTTC
J: TRBJ1-2; V: TRBV5-4; D: .; size: .; CDR3: CASSLGTGSYGYTF; DNA: TGTGCCAGCAGCTTGGGAACAGGTAGCTATGGCTACACCTTC